A selection of T cell receptor beta chains follows, all from one sample in a study of blood T cell repertoires in COVID-19. Data came from immunoSEQ multiplex PCR; TCRdb stores just in-frame clones and leaves some out. This sample has some 300,000 clones, with more than 85% found just once. Sequencing was performed on PBMCs or T cells enriched from blood (not recorded which). All receptors derive from a woman aged 25 to 39 who had recovered from COVID-19. Both conserved end residues are part of each CDR3. D genes are given only for firm matches. Expanded clones get a size class; other rows say once, few or many, or leave the size out.

>-|TRBD2|TRBJ2-5|TRBV7-2
CASSPGTSGGQNYF
TGTGCCAGCAGCCCCGGGACTAGCGGGGGACAAAATTACTTC
>-|TRBD2|TRBJ2-4|TRBV5-4
CASQAGDQAKNIQYF
TGTGCCAGTCAAGCGGGAGACCAGGCCAAAAACATTCAGTACTTC
>-|TRBD1|TRBJ1-4|TRBV29-1
CSVEGTGGRGEKLFF
TGCAGCGTTGAGGGGACAGGGGGTCGAGGTGAAAAACTGTTTTTT
>-|TRBD1|TRBJ1-1|TRBV28
CASSSPTLDRGGEAFF
TGTGCCAGCAGTTCTCCAACTCTCGACAGGGGGGGTGAAGCTTTCTTT
>-|TRBD2|TRBJ2-7|TRBV5-4
CASSLSTSSGEYF
TGTGCCAGCAGCCTTTCGACATCTAGCGGGGAGTACTTC
>-|TRBD2|TRBJ2-3|TRBV11-3
CASSLDGGGDTQYF
TGTGCCAGCAGCTTAGATGGCGGGGGAGATACGCAGTATTTT
>-|-|TRBJ2-5|TRBV6-5
CATGWGRGGLETQYF
TGTGCCACCGGGTGGGGGCGTGGGGGCTTGGAGACCCAGTACTTC
>-|TRBD1|TRBJ1-2|TRBV14
CASSQNRGDYGYTF
TGTGCCAGCAGCCAAAACAGGGGAGATTATGGCTACACCTTC
>-|-|TRBJ1-2|TRBV28
CATSRAGYGYTF
TGTGCCACCTCGAGGGCAGGTTATGGCTACACCTTC
>-|TRBD2|TRBJ2-7|TRBV7-2
CASSLYSSGAPYEQYF
TGTGCCAGCAGCTTATATTCTAGCGGGGCCCCCTACGAGCAGTACTTC
>-|TRBD1|TRBJ1-5|TRBV2
CASNDRDQPQHF
TGTGCCAGCAACGACAGGGATCAGCCCCAGCATTTT
>-|-|TRBJ2-7|TRBV10-3
CAIKGDTEQYF
TGTGCCATCAAGGGAGACACAGAGCAGTACTTC
>-|-|TRBJ1-1|TRBV5-1
CASSSLSGEEKAFF
TGCGCCAGCAGCTCCCTGTCGGGGGAGGAAAAAGCTTTCTTT
>once|TRBD2|TRBJ2-1|TRBV19
CASREPRGGRYNEQFF
TGTGCCAGTAGAGAACCGCGGGGGGGCCGTTACAATGAGCAGTTCTTC
>-|TRBD1|TRBJ1-1|TRBV28
CASSSPGGTEAFF
TGTGCCAGCAGTTCACCAGGGGGAACTGAAGCTTTCTTT
>-|TRBD2|TRBJ2-1|TRBV10-3
CAISVGAGGHNEQFF
TGTGCCATCAGTGTAGGCGCGGGGGGGCATAATGAGCAGTTCTTC
>-|TRBD2|TRBJ2-5|TRBV29-1
CSVEGSGTSGQETQYF
TGCAGCGTTGAAGGCTCCGGGACTAGCGGACAAGAGACCCAGTACTTC
>once|TRBD2|TRBJ2-7|TRBV25-1
CASSEQRGNPYEQYF
TGTGCCAGCAGTGAACAGCGGGGGAACCCCTACGAGCAGTACTTC
>medium-sized|TRBD1|TRBJ2-7|TRBV10-3
CAISEGTGVGEQYF
TGTGCCATCAGTGAAGGGACAGGGGTGGGCGAGCAGTACTTC
>-|TRBD2|TRBJ2-1|TRBV5-1
CASSLAGYSYNEQFF
TGCGCCAGCAGCTTAGCGGGGTACTCCTACAATGAGCAGTTCTTC
>-|-|TRBJ2-2|TRBV7-2
CASSSTAGQNTGELFF
TGTGCCAGCAGCTCCACGGCCGGACAAAACACCGGGGAGCTGTTTTTT
>-|-|TRBJ2-1|TRBV7-2
CASSLGPSGYNEQFF
TGTGCCAGCAGCTTAGGCCCAAGCGGCTACAATGAGCAGTTCTTC
>-|TRBD1|TRBJ1-6|TRBV18
CASSPDEGAEGNSPLHF
TGTGCCAGCTCACCTGATGAGGGGGCGGAAGGTAATTCACCCCTCCACTTT
>once|TRBD1|TRBJ2-1|TRBV28
CASRSQGAPYNEQFF
TGTGCCAGCCGGTCACAGGGGGCCCCATACAATGAGCAGTTCTTC
>-|-|TRBJ1-1|TRBV5-1
CASSPPAGGGEAFF
TGCGCCAGCAGCCCGCCCGCCGGAGGCGGTGAAGCTTTCTTT
>-|TRBD1|TRBJ1-5|TRBV19
CASSGTGGSNQPQHF
TGTGCCAGTAGTGGGACAGGGGGTAGCAATCAGCCCCAGCATTTT